This T cell receptor (beta chain) was sequenced in a study of T cell changes during pregnancy in multiple sclerosis. Assay: immunoSEQ multiplex PCR; the TCRdb copy retains only in-frame clones and omits some. The table includes about 59,000 clones, roughly 90% detected once. The specimen was peripheral blood, collected in the second trimester of pregnancy. The receptor was isolated from a female donor in good health, enrolled as a control in a pregnancy study.

CDR3 nucleotides: TGTGCCAGCAGCTTGGCGGTACCCCGCCGCTCTGGGGCCAACGTCCTGACTTTC. Its protein product is CASSLAVPRRSGANVLTF. The V call is TRBV5-5, the J call TRBJ2-6; D uncertain. In germline, CDR1 is SGHKS, CDR2 YYEKEE (reference sequence). Trimming removed 0 bases at V and 0 bases at J, with 13 bases between. This CDR3 comprises 18 residues.